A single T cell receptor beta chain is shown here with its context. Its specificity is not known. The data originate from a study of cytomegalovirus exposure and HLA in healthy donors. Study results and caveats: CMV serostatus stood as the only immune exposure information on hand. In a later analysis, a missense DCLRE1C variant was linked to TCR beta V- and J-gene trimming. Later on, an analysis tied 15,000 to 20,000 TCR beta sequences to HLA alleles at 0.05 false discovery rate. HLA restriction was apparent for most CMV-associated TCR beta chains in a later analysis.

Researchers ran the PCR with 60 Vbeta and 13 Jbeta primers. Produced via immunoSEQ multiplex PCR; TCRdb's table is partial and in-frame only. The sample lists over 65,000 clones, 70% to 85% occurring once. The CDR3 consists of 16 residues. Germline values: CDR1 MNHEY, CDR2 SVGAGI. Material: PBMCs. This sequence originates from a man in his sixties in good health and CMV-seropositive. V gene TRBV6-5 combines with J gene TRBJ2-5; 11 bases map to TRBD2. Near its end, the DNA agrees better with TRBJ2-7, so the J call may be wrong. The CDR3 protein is CASSSETSGRLGEQYF. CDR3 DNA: TGTGCCAGCAGTTCCGAAACTAGCGGGAGACTCGGCGAGCAGTACTTC.